This TCR beta chain derives from a study of spatial heterogeneity in lung cancer. Study at large: Detected sequences consistently included more beta-chain ones than alpha-chain ones.

Time point denoted: sample taken at primary tumor resection. The authors sequenced whole RNA from tumor, nontumor lung or frozen PBMC without sorting. TCRdb reprocessed the 5' RACE reads via MiXCR and lists one record per CDR3 protein. The sample contains tens of thousands of distinct CDR3 sequences, approximately 5% of which appear only once. Germline V CDR1 and CDR2: DFQATT, SNEGSKA (reference sequence). Trimming stripped 7 bases from V and 5 bases from J, with 12 bases between. This CDR3 is 12 amino acids long. This clonotype was observed a few times. This material consisted of PBMCs, taken at surgery. The rearrangement links TRBV20-1 to TRBJ2-1, with a possible D match to TRBD2 (5 bases). This sequence was found in a male donor with early-stage non-small cell lung cancer. DNA for the CDR3: TGCAGTGTGAAGGACTTTAACAATGAGCAGTTCTTC. It is translated as CSVKDFNNEQFF.